One and the same sample provided the 26 T cell receptor beta chains below, sequenced in a study of shared clonotypes between healthy human individuals. Naive CD8 cells, CD45RO-negative and positively selected for CCR7, excluded terminally differentiated effector memory CD45RA+ cells. Method: immunoSEQ multiplex PCR; TCRdb's copy keeps in-frame clones and lacks some. This sample carries roughly 810,000 clones, just over 95% of them seen once, and the ten largest clones take less than 0.25%. Source material: naive CD8+ T cells sorted from blood. The receptors shown here come from a man aged 25 to 45 in good health.

The J gene is TRBJ2-7, the V gene TRBV29-1; D is tentatively TRBD1 or TRBD2 (5 bases each). V lost 7 bases and J lost 2, with 15 bases in between. The CDR3 totals 13 residues. In germline, CDR1 is SQVTM, CDR2 ANQGSEA. CDR3 residues: CSDKRGGAYEQYF. Written as DNA, the CDR3 is TGCAGCGATAAGAGGGGCGGTGCCTACGAGCAGTACTTC.

J is TRBJ2-6 and V is TRBV27, with unresolved D. The ends were cut back, 2 bases at V and 2 bases at J, with 7 bases in the middle. The CDR3 has 15 residues. CDR1 is MNHEY, CDR2 SMNVEV, per germline (reference sequence). CDR3 DNA: TGTGCCAGCAGTTTAGGGCATGCTGGGGCCAACGTCCTGACTTTC. Translation gives CASSLGHAGANVLTF. Supplemented by reference TRBV27 and TRBJ2-6, the full variable domain reads EAQVTQNPRYLITVTGKKLTVTCSQNMNHEYMSWYRQDPGLGLRQIYYSMNVEVTDKGDVPEGYKVSRKEKRNFPLILESPSPNQTSLYFCASSLGHAGANVLTFGAGSRLTVL.

The chain has TRBV2 and TRBJ1-5, with unresolved D. V lost 2 bases, J lost 3 bases, and 11 bases lay in between. CDR3 length: 15 residues. Germline V gives CDR1 SNHLY, CDR2 FYNNEI. The CDR3: CASSEMRSHNQPQHF. The CDR3 DNA follows: TGTGCCAGCAGTGAAATGAGGAGTCACAATCAGCCCCAGCATTTT. The full variable domain, with the rest looked up from reference TRBV2 and TRBJ1-5, is EPEVTQTPSHQVTQMGQEVILRCVPISNHLYFYWYRQILGQKVEFLVSFYNNEISEKSEIFDDQFSVERPDGSNFTLKIRSTKLEDSAMYFCASSEMRSHNQPQHFGDGTRLSIL.

The chain has TRBV19 and TRBJ2-5; D possibly corresponds to TRBD2 (5 bases). Per germline, CDR1 LNHDA and CDR2 SQIVND (reference sequence). CDR3 length: 15 residues. V gave up 1 base and J gave up 4 bases, with 13 bases separating them. CDR3 nucleotides: TGTGCCAGTAGTATAGGGGAGTTCTTCCCAGAGACCCAGTACTTC. Amino acids: CASSIGEFFPETQYF.

J is TRBJ2-7 and V is TRBV5-8, with TRBD1 matching over 8 bases. J was trimmed by 2 bases and V by 5 bases; bases with no gene match: 9. This CDR3 region has 15 residues. The germline CDR1 and CDR2 sequences are SGHTS and YDEGEE. CDR3 sequence (DNA): TGTGCCAGCAGTCGGGAGACAGGGGCCGCCTACGAGCAGTACTTC. As protein: CASSRETGAAYEQYF. The full variable domain, with the rest looked up from reference TRBV5-8 and TRBJ2-7, is EAGVTQSPTHLIKTRGQQATLRCSPISGHTSVYWYQQALGLGLQFLLWYDEGEERNRGNFPPRFSGRQFPNYSSELNVNALELEDSALYLCASSRETGAAYEQYFGPGTRLTVT.

The gene calls are TRBV11-2 and TRBJ2-3; the D call may be TRBD1 or TRBD2 (5 bases each). Trimming cost V 8 bases and J 4 bases, with 16 bases left between them. Per germline, CDR1 SGHAT and CDR2 FQNNGV. The CDR3 contains 14 residues. The CDR3: CASGTQPPPDTQYF. In nucleotides, the CDR3 is TGTGCCAGCGGGACGCAACCCCCCCCAGATACGCAGTATTTT.

The V and J genes are TRBV19 and TRBJ2-1; 8 positions agree with TRBD2. The V and J ends lost 6 bases and 6 bases, in that order; junction bases with no gene match: 10. The CDR3 is 15 amino acids. Germline loops: CDR1 LNHDA, CDR2 SQIVND (reference sequence). The CDR3 DNA sequence: TGTGCCAGTAGCCTAGCGGGCGGGAGATTCAATGAGCAGTTCTTC. Protein product: CASSLAGGRFNEQFF.

This chain links TRBV27 with TRBJ1-4; D is perhaps TRBD1 (5 bases). With 4 bases removed from V and 0 bases from J, the gap between germline ends came to 18 bases. In germline, CDR1 is MNHEY, CDR2 SMNVEV (reference sequence). This CDR3 region has 18 residues. Written as DNA, the CDR3 is TGTGCCAGCAGTTCGACGGGGGTTGAAGTCGCAACTAATGAAAAACTGTTTTTT. This sequence encodes CASSSTGVEVATNEKLFF.

The V gene is TRBV21-1, the J gene TRBJ1-2; the DNA was not compared with TRBD1, the D call given in the table. TRBV21-1 is marked as a pseudogene. The CDR3 is made up of 13 amino acids. The CDR3: CASARGRPNGYTF. CDR3 bases: TGTGCCAGCGCCAGGGGGCGCCCCAATGGCTACACCTTC.

V gene TRBV4-3 combines with J gene TRBJ1-1; TRBD1 might be the D (6 bases). CDR3 size: 15 residues. The germline CDR1 and CDR2 sequences are LGHNA and YSLEER. Trimming pared 1 base from V and 5 bases from J, leaving 14 bases between. The CDR3 nucleotides are TGCGCCAGCAGCCAAGGGCACTATACAGGGACTGAAGCTTTCTTT. This gives the protein CASSQGHYTGTEAFF.

This sequence joins TRBV27 and TRBJ2-5, with D uncertain. With 2 bases removed from V and 4 bases from J, the gap between germline ends came to 14 bases. The CDR3 spans 15 residues. Germline-derived CDR1 and CDR2 are MNHEY and SMNVEV (reference sequence). CDR3 DNA: TGTGCCAGCAGTTTAGCGTTAGGGATCCCAGAGACCCAGTACTTC. Translated: CASSLALGIPETQYF.

The chain has TRBV5-4 and TRBJ2-3, with 10 nucleotides matching TRBD2. The CDR3 length is 16 residues. V trimming: 3 bases; J trimming: 6 bases; junction bases outside the gene matches: 10. The germline V gene has CDR1 SGHNT and CDR2 YYREEE (reference sequence). CDR3 in amino acids: CASSYPTSGLADTQYF. DNA of the CDR3: TGTGCCAGCAGCTATCCGACTAGCGGGCTCGCGGATACGCAGTATTTT. The variable domain in full, completed from reference TRBV5-4 and TRBJ2-3, reads ETGVTQSPTHLIKTRGQQVTLRCSSQSGHNTVSWYQQALGQGPQFIFQYYREEENGRGNFPPRFSGLQFPNYSSELNVNALELDDSALYLCASSYPTSGLADTQYFGPGTRLTVL.

V and J are TRBV11-2 and TRBJ2-7, with D unclear. With 3 bases removed from V and 3 bases from J, the gap between germline ends came to 6 bases. Germline assignment: CDR1 SGHAT and CDR2 FQNNGV. The CDR3 length is 12 residues. As DNA, the CDR3 is TGTGCCAGCAGCTTCCAAAGCTACGAGCAGTACTTC. Amino acid sequence: CASSFQSYEQYF.

The gene calls are TRBV10-3 and TRBJ2-6; D not resolved. The CDR3 has 15 amino acids. Germline V CDR1 and CDR2: ENHRY, SYGVKD. Trimming pared 3 bases from V and 4 bases from J, leaving 10 bases between. DNA for the CDR3: TGTGCCATCAGTGATAGCCAAGCGGGGGCCAACGTCCTGACTTTC. Translation: CAISDSQAGANVLTF.

This clone has only one observation. J is TRBJ2-3 and V is TRBV7-8, with D possibly matching TRBD2 (6 bases). The germline V gene has CDR1 SGHVS and CDR2 FQNEAQ. The length of the CDR3 is 14 residues. Trimming cost V 5 bases and J 5 bases, with 14 bases left between them. The CDR3: CASSVRHSGDTQYF. DNA of the CDR3: TGTGCCAGCAGCGTACGCCATAGCGGAGATACGCAGTATTTT. Using reference TRBV7-8 and TRBJ2-3 for the parts outside the CDR3, the full variable domain is GAGVSQSPRYKVAKRGQDVALRCDPISGHVSLFWYQQALGQGPEFLTYFQNEAQLDKSGLPSDRFFAERPEGSVSTLKIQRTQQEDSAVYLCASSVRHSGDTQYFGPGTRLTVL.

The chain uses TRBV2 and TRBJ2-1, with 11 bases that match TRBD2. This CDR3 is 18 amino acids long. V shed 4 bases, J shed 2 bases, and the junction held 10 bases outside the gene matches. CDR1 is SNHLY, CDR2 FYNNEI, per germline. The CDR3 here is CASSVPQTSGNAYNEQFF. The DNA of the CDR3 is TGTGCCAGCAGTGTCCCCCAGACTAGCGGGAATGCCTACAATGAGCAGTTCTTC.

This chain's CDR3 is CASSLQGGSGPLWAYNEQFF. The CDR3 region has the DNA TGTGCCAGTAGTTTACAGGGTGGTAGCGGGCCTCTCTGGGCATACAATGAGCAGTTCTTC. J is TRBJ2-1 and V is TRBV19, with D perhaps matching TRBD2 (7 bases). V was shortened by 5 bases and J by 4 bases, with 30 bases between the two germline ends. This CDR3 spans 20 amino acids. Per germline, CDR1 LNHDA and CDR2 SQIVND (reference sequence).

The chain combines TRBV7-8 with TRBJ2-2; D gene uncertain. The germline V gene encodes CDR1 SGHVS and CDR2 FQNEAQ. CDR3 size: 13 residues. Trimming shortened V by 11 bases and J by 0 bases, and 10 bases separated the two germline ends. The CDR3 reads CALGRTNTGELFF. CDR3 sequence (DNA): TGTGCCCTTGGCAGGACGAACACCGGGGAGCTGTTTTTT.

The rearrangement uses TRBV6-6 and TRBJ2-1; TRBD2 is a possible D gene (5 bases). In germline, CDR1 is MNHNY, CDR2 SVGAGI (reference sequence). This CDR3 is built from 11 residues. Trimming shortened V by 9 bases and J by 8 bases, and 11 bases separated the two germline ends. The CDR3 is CASSGADEQFF. As DNA, the CDR3 is TGTGCCAGTTCTGGAGCGGATGAGCAGTTCTTC.

CDR3 loop: CASSLTIYRPTLNTEAFF. DNA of the CDR3: TGTGCCAGCAGCTTAACCATCTACAGGCCAACCTTGAACACTGAAGCTTTCTTT. The chain carries TRBV5-4 and TRBJ1-1; a weak D match, TRBD1 (5 bases). Germline loops: CDR1 SGHNT, CDR2 YYREEE (reference sequence). This CDR3 comprises 18 residues. Trimming shortened V by 2 bases and J by 0 bases, and 20 bases separated the two germline ends.

The CDR3 reads CASSPGGPNQPQHF. The CDR3 region has the DNA TGTGCCAGCAGTCCGGGGGGCCCAAATCAGCCCCAGCATTTT. V and J are TRBV27 and TRBJ1-5, with TRBD1 as a possible D gene (6 bases). In germline, CDR1 is MNHEY, CDR2 SMNVEV (reference sequence). V lost 5 bases, J lost 4 bases, and 12 bases lay in between. This CDR3 is 14 amino acids long.

The chain has TRBV28 and TRBJ2-7; TRBD1 aligns across 8 bases. This CDR3 is 14 amino acids long. V lost 5 bases, J lost 6 bases, and 9 bases stayed unmatched. Germline CDR1 and CDR2: MDHEN and SYDVKM. CDR3 sequence reads: CASSLNRGSLEQYF. The CDR3 bases are TGTGCCAGCAGTCTAAACAGGGGGTCCCTCGAGCAGTACTTC.

The rearrangement joins TRBV21-1 to TRBJ2-7; the table's D call, TRBD1, was not checked against the DNA. TRBV21-1 is a listed pseudogene. This CDR3 has 16 residues. The CDR3 DNA follows: TGTGCCAGCAGCAATCAACAGTGGGACATCTCCTACGAGCAGTACTTC. The encoded protein is CASSNQQWDISYEQYF.

The chain employs TRBV30 and TRBJ2-7; the D gene is possibly TRBD2 (6 bases). Germline V gene lookup returns CDR1 GTSNPN and CDR2 SVGIG (reference sequence). This CDR3 is 13 amino acids long. The germline V and J ends were trimmed by 3 bases and 3 bases, with 12 bases remaining between them. CDR3 sequence reads: CAWRLGGSYEQYF. The CDR3 nucleotides read TGTGCCTGGAGATTAGGAGGGAGCTACGAGCAGTACTTC. Filled out from reference TRBV30 and TRBJ2-7, the complete variable domain reads SQTIHQWPATLVQPVGSPLSLECTVEGTSNPNLYWYRQAAGRGLQLLFYSVGIGQISSEVPQNLSASRPQDRQFILSSKKLLLSDSGFYLCAWRLGGSYEQYFGPGTRLTVT.

V is TRBV14 and J is TRBJ2-7, with D perhaps TRBD2 (5 bases). The V and J ends lost 6 bases and 3 bases respectively, with 18 bases between them. Germline values: CDR1 SGHDN, CDR2 FVKESK. The CDR3 consists of 15 residues. CDR3 sequence: CASSHPGIGHYEQYF. The CDR3 coding sequence is TGTGCCAGCAGTCACCCCGGGATAGGGCACTACGAGCAGTACTTC.

In this sample, this clone turned up once. This chain links TRBV10-3 with TRBJ1-2; D unclear. The CDR3 runs 13 residues. The germline CDR1 and CDR2 sequences are ENHRY and SYGVKD. Trimming took 8 bases from V and 8 from J, leaving 18 bases between them. The CDR3 is CAILEDNYQGYTF. For the CDR3, the DNA is TGTGCCATCCTAGAAGACAACTATCAAGGCTACACCTTC.